These T cell receptor beta chains were read from a single sample in a study of beta chain features in type 1 diabetes. Clones were sequenced by immunoSEQ multiplex PCR, and TCRdb holds only the in-frame ones, with some missing. The table has roughly 340,000 clones, roughly an eighth seen once. Sequenced input: naive CD4+ T cells from blood. These receptors came from a woman aged 18-30 years with type 1 diabetes. The CDR3 runs from the conserved cysteine through the conserved F or W. The order of the fields is J gene, D gene, V gene, CDR3 length, clone size, CDR3 protein, CDR3 DNA. A D gene is named only where the DNA matches it firmly. Only part of the rows carry a size: once, few, many, or a class if the clone is expanded.

TRBJ2-2,-,TRBV5-1,13,-,CASSLVGPGELFF,TGCGCCAGCAGCTTGGTTGGGCCCGGGGAGCTGTTTTTT
TRBJ2-3,-,TRBV6-5,16,few,CASSYSLAQGADTQYF,TGTGCCAGCAGTTACTCTCTGGCTCAGGGCGCAGATACGCAGTATTTT
TRBJ1-1,-,TRBV7-9,14,-,CASSWNSMNTEAFF,TGTGCCAGCAGCTGGAACAGCATGAACACTGAAGCTTTCTTT
TRBJ2-7,-,TRBV7-2,12,few,CASSLTGYEQYF,TGTGCCAGCAGCTTAACAGGCTACGAGCAGTACTTC
TRBJ2-4,-,TRBV11-2,15,-,CASSPRAARVDIQYF,TGTGCCAGCAGCCCCAGGGCGGCGAGAGTGGACATTCAGTACTTC
TRBJ1-4,-,TRBV2,12,-,CASRDNLEKLFF,TGTGCCAGCAGGGACAATCTAGAAAAACTGTTTTTT
TRBJ2-5,TRBD2,TRBV5-4,15,few,CASSSGTSAQETQYF,TGTGCCAGCAGCTCCGGGACTAGCGCGCAAGAGACCCAGTACTTC
TRBJ2-4,TRBD2,TRBV4-2,14,-,CASSHGRASDIQYF,TGTGCCAGCAGCCACGGGAGGGCCTCGGACATTCAGTACTTC
TRBJ1-4,TRBD1,TRBV30,12,-,CASGQGAQKLFF,TGTGCCTCTGGACAGGGGGCGCAAAAACTGTTTTTT
TRBJ2-5,-,TRBV7-8,17,-,CASSGGTRPILGETQYF,TGTGCCAGCAGCGGAGGAACCAGGCCTATCCTCGGGGAGACCCAGTACTTC
TRBJ2-5,TRBD2,TRBV27,15,few,CASSPQRTSGTYQYF,TGTGCCAGCAGTCCCCAAAGGACTAGCGGGACTTACCAGTACTTC
TRBJ1-1,-,TRBV30,13,-,CAWDPSGFTEAFF,TGTGCCTGGGATCCCTCGGGGTTCACTGAAGCTTTCTTT
TRBJ1-1,TRBD1,TRBV7-9,14,-,CASSPGTGIFGAFF,TGTGCCAGCAGCCCTGGGACAGGGATATTTGGCGCTTTCTTT
TRBJ2-3,-,TRBV7-9,14,-,CASSRFTSTDTQYF,TGTGCCAGCAGCCGATTCACAAGCACAGATACGCAGTATTTT
TRBJ1-6,TRBD1,TRBV28,14,few,CATGPGQRNSPLHF,TGTGCCACGGGACCGGGACAGAGGAATTCACCCCTCCACTTT
TRBJ1-2,TRBD1,TRBV18,15,-,CASSPSPGQGDGYTF,TGTGCCAGCTCACCGTCGCCGGGACAGGGGGACGGCTACACCTTC
TRBJ2-1,TRBD2,TRBV19,16,few,CASSRPIAGYYNEQFF,TGTGCCAGTAGCCGACCTATAGCGGGATACTACAATGAGCAGTTCTTC
TRBJ2-1,TRBD2,TRBV14,16,-,CASSSWGSGRGNEQFF,TGTGCCAGCAGTTCTTGGGGTAGCGGGAGGGGCAATGAGCAGTTCTTC
TRBJ2-7,-,TRBV9,16,-,CASSLQATTATYEQYF,TGTGCCAGCAGCTTACAAGCGACCACTGCTACCTACGAGCAGTACTTC
TRBJ2-5,-,TRBV30,13,few,CAWLHSHQETQYF,TGTGCCTGGCTTCACTCCCACCAAGAGACCCAGTACTTC
TRBJ1-5,-,TRBV19,13,-,CASNVQGNQPQHF,TGTGCCAGTAACGTACAGGGCAATCAGCCCCAGCATTTT
TRBJ1-5,-,TRBV25-1,14,-,CASSGETGYQPQHF,TGTGCCAGCAGTGGGGAGACAGGATATCAGCCCCAGCATTTT
TRBJ1-5,TRBD1,TRBV15,14,-,CATSSRTGNQPQHF,TGTGCCACCAGCAGCAGGACAGGGAATCAGCCCCAGCATTTT
TRBJ2-4,-,TRBV5-1,13,-,CASSQGGENIQYF,TGCGCCAGCAGCCAAGGGGGGGAAAACATTCAGTACTTC
TRBJ1-6,-,TRBV4-3,14,few,CASSRGQQNSPLHF,TGCGCCAGCAGCCGCGGACAGCAGAATTCACCCCTCCACTTT
TRBJ1-2,TRBD1,TRBV19,14,-,CASMTTGGAYGYTF,TGTGCCAGTATGACAACAGGGGGCGCATATGGCTACACCTTC
TRBJ1-2,TRBD1,TRBV4-1,16,few,CASSLFPADRVDGYTF,TGCGCCAGCAGCCTCTTTCCGGCGGACAGGGTGGATGGCTACACCTTC
TRBJ1-2,-,TRBV7-8,15,-,CASSPRARGSYGYTF,TGTGCCAGCAGCCCGAGAGCTCGGGGGAGCTATGGCTACACCTTC
TRBJ1-5,-,TRBV7-9,13,-,CASSFRSGQPQHF,TGTGCCAGCAGCTTCAGGTCCGGTCAGCCCCAGCATTTT
TRBJ2-4,-,TRBV7-9,15,few,CASSLGGLAKNIQYF,TGTGCCAGCAGCTTAGGGGGGCTTGCCAAAAACATTCAGTACTTC
TRBJ2-1,-,TRBV12-5,14,few,CASGQGSSYNEQFF,TGTGCTAGTGGCCAGGGAAGCTCCTACAATGAGCAGTTCTTC
TRBJ2-5,-,TRBV21-1,17,few,CASRTYNGGKNQETQYF,TGTGCCAGCAGAACGTACAACGGGGGGAAAAACCAAGAGACCCAGTACTTC
TRBJ2-3,-,TRBV4-2,17,-,CASSQDALPSSTDTQYF,TGTGCCAGCAGCCAAGACGCACTACCGTCTAGCACAGATACGCAGTATTTT
TRBJ2-1,TRBD2,TRBV4-3,17,-,CASSRGLTSGRGDEQFF,TGCGCCAGCAGCCGTGGCCTGACTAGCGGGAGGGGGGATGAGCAGTTCTTC
TRBJ2-7,TRBD1,TRBV13,14,few,CASSFLDRSYEQYF,TGTGCCAGCAGCTTCCTGGACAGGTCCTACGAGCAGTACTTC
TRBJ2-3,-,TRBV7-9,19,-,CASSLRRGVRSTWTDTQYF,TGTGCCAGCAGCTTAAGGCGGGGAGTTAGAAGCACCTGGACAGATACGCAGTATTTT
TRBJ2-3,TRBD2,TRBV28,15,few,CASSTLAAPGDTQYF,TGTGCCAGCAGTACACTAGCGGCCCCTGGGGATACGCAGTATTTT
TRBJ2-5,-,TRBV6-5,14,-,CASSPGTLQETQYF,TGTGCCAGCAGTCCCGGGACACTCCAAGAGACCCAGTACTTC
TRBJ2-4,TRBD2,TRBV5-1,16,few,CASSLLASGVENIQYF,TGCGCCAGCAGCTTGCTCGCTAGCGGGGTCGAAAACATTCAGTACTTC
TRBJ1-1,TRBD1,TRBV7-2,14,few,CASSAGTANTEAFF,TGTGCCAGCAGCGCCGGGACAGCCAACACTGAAGCTTTCTTT
TRBJ2-6,-,TRBV5-1,15,-,CASSSVVSGANVLTF,TGCGCCAGCAGCTCAGTTGTCTCTGGGGCCAACGTCCTGACTTTC
TRBJ2-5,-,TRBV5-4,13,-,CASSLAGGETQYF,TGTGCCAGCAGCTTGGCCGGGGGAGAGACCCAGTACTTC
TRBJ2-1,-,TRBV28,12,-,CASSPNLQASLF,TGTGCCAGCAGCCCTAACCTCCAAGCAAGCCTCTTC
TRBJ2-7,-,TRBV14,15,-,CASSQEGGEPYEQYF,TGTGCCAGCAGCCAAGAAGGCGGGGAACCATACGAGCAGTACTTC
TRBJ2-1,TRBD2,TRBV4-2,16,few,CASSQRLAGGYNEQFF,TGTGCCAGCAGCCAGAGACTAGCGGGAGGGTACAATGAGCAGTTCTTC
TRBJ2-1,TRBD2,TRBV5-6,16,-,CASSFEGLAFYNEQFF,TGTGCCAGCAGCTTCGAGGGACTAGCGTTTTACAATGAGCAGTTCTTC
TRBJ2-2,-,TRBV5-1,14,-,CASSLPSEVRELFF,TGCGCCAGCAGCTTACCTAGCGAGGTCCGGGAGCTGTTTTTT
TRBJ2-1,-,TRBV18,13,-,CASSPPGFNEQFF,TGTGCCAGCTCACCCCCAGGATTCAATGAGCAGTTCTTC
TRBJ1-2,TRBD1,TRBV28,18,few,CASRQSGPTGGAAYGYTF,TGTGCCAGCAGACAGTCTGGTCCCACAGGGGGCGCCGCCTATGGCTACACCTTC
TRBJ2-7,TRBD2,TRBV7-8,16,-,CASSLVGLAGFYEQYF,TGTGCCAGCAGCTTAGTAGGACTAGCGGGGTTCTACGAGCAGTACTTC
TRBJ2-7,TRBD1,TRBV5-4,14,-,CASSSFSTGDEQYF,TGTGCCAGCAGCTCATTCTCTACAGGGGACGAGCAGTACTTC
TRBJ2-1,-,TRBV5-1,12,few,CASSLPYNEQFF,TGCGCCAGCAGCCTCCCCTACAATGAGCAGTTCTTC
TRBJ2-7,-,TRBV21-1,15,few,CASSRGAGGPHEQYF,TGTGCCAGCAGCAGGGGAGCGGGAGGGCCCCACGAGCAGTACTTC
TRBJ1-4,-,TRBV18,16,-,CASSLHRGREIEKLFF,TGTGCCAGCTCACTCCATCGCGGCAGGGAAATTGAAAAACTGTTTTTT
TRBJ2-7,TRBD1,TRBV7-9,14,-,CASSLDRTPYEQYF,TGTGCCAGCAGCTTGGACAGGACCCCCTACGAGCAGTACTTC